Listed below are T cell receptor beta chains from one sample, sequenced in a study of Graves' ophthalmopathy and Graves' hyperthyroidism. MiXCR, applied by TCRdb to the multiplex PCR reads, yields one record per CDR3 protein. Among about 740,000 distinct CDR3 sequences, approximately 40% were seen once, and the ten largest hold 44%. The sample was peripheral blood. Receptor source: an adult man with Graves' ophthalmopathy. Both conserved end residues are part of each CDR3. The D gene is left open where the match is weak. Size is omitted from some rows. Given values are once, few, many or a class for expanded clones.

TRBJ2-7	.	TRBV24-1	.	CATSVPREQYF	TGTGCCACCAGTGTTCCCCGGGAGCAGTACTTC
TRBJ1-6	TRBD1	TRBV7-9	.	CASSQDRGGTANSPLHF	TGCGCCAGCAGCCAAGATCGGGGGGGGACAGCAAATTCACCCCTCCACTTT
TRBJ1-2	.	TRBV10-3	many	CAISEGFLDGYTF	TGTGCCATCAGCGAGGGATTTTTGGATGGCTACACCTTC
TRBJ2-7	.	TRBV7-9	.	CASSPTLYAYEQYF	TGTGCCAGCAGTCCGACATTATACGCCTACGAGCAGTACTTC
TRBJ2-7	TRBD2	TRBV29-1	many	CSVAGGGSYEQYF	TGCAGCGTTGCGGGAGGGGGCTCCTACGAGCAGTACTTC
TRBJ2-7	TRBD2	TRBV29-1	.	CSVTSSSTTYEQYF	TGCAGCGTGACTAGCAGTTCCACAACCTACGAGCAGTACTTC
TRBJ1-1	.	TRBV10-3	many	CASSYRSGTTEAFF	TGTGCCAGCAGTTATCGTTCAGGTACCACTGAAGCTTTCTTT
TRBJ1-5	TRBD1	TRBV20-1	.	CSARDWGSDRDQPQHF	TGCAGTGCTAGAGATTGGGGGTCAGACAGGGACCAGCCCCAGCATTTT
TRBJ1-1	.	TRBV10-2	many	CASSESGRTGTEAFF	TGCGCCAGCAGTGAGTCGGGGAGGACCGGCACTGAAGCTTTCTTT
TRBJ1-6	.	TRBV30	few	CAWTRVTERSPLHF	TGTGCCTGGACGAGAGTGACAGAACGTTCACCCCTCCACTTT
TRBJ2-3	.	TRBV7-2	.	CASSAKTSTTDTQYF	TGTGCCAGCAGTGCAAAGACCTCCACCACAGATACGCAGTATTTT
TRBJ2-5	.	TRBV19	.	CASSMRAGGAQYF	TGTGCCAGTAGTATGCGAGCAGGCGGGGCCCAGTACTTC
TRBJ1-4	.	TRBV6-5	.	CASSDTAEKLFF	TGTGCCAGCAGTGATACAGCCGAAAAACTGTTTTTT
TRBJ1-2	.	TRBV6-5	few	CASRRGLNYGYTF	TGTGCCAGCAGACGCGGACTTAACTATGGCTACACCTTC
TRBJ1-2	TRBD1	TRBV11-2	.	CASSTGQGAYYGYTF	TGTGCCAGCAGCACGGGACAGGGGGCGTACTATGGCTACACCTTC
TRBJ1-2	TRBD1	TRBV25-1	.	CASSEGRGPYGYTF	TGTGCCAGCAGTGAGGGAAGGGGGCCCTATGGCTACACCTTC
TRBJ2-2	TRBD2	TRBV25-1	.	CASSYQAGVSTGELFF	TGTGCCAGCAGTTACCAAGCGGGAGTTAGCACCGGGGAGCTGTTTTTT
TRBJ2-2	TRBD1	TRBV25-1	few	CASSGQGSSGELFF	TGTGCCAGCAGCGGACAGGGGTCATCCGGGGAGCTGTTTTTT
TRBJ2-3	.	TRBV7-9	once	CASSLVGQATDTQYF	TGTGCCAGCAGCTTAGTAGGGCAGGCCACAGATACGCAGTATTTT
TRBJ1-1	TRBD1	TRBV24-1	many	CATSDTRTGNTEAFF	TGTGCCACCAGTGACACCCGGACAGGGAACACTGAAGCTTTCTTT
TRBJ2-5	TRBD1	TRBV19	.	CASSGRQGDWETQYF	TGTGCCAGTAGTGGCCGACAGGGGGATTGGGAGACCCAGTACTTC
TRBJ2-6	.	TRBV10-2	.	CASSEEGGSGANVLTF	TGCGCCAGCAGTGAGGAAGGGGGGTCTGGGGCCAACGTCCTGACTTTC
TRBJ2-6	.	TRBV29-1	many	CSVEDSGKAGSGANVLTF	TGCAGCGTTGAAGATTCGGGAAAAGCAGGCTCTGGGGCCAACGTCCTGACTTTC
TRBJ1-2	TRBD1	TRBV24-1	.	CATSERQGQNGYTF	TGTGCCACCAGTGAAAGACAGGGGCAAAATGGCTACACCTTC
TRBJ2-3	.	TRBV6-1	.	CASSPIGDTQYF	TGTGCCAGCAGTCCAATAGGGGATACGCAGTATTTT
TRBJ1-5	.	TRBV7-9	few	CASSRVDQPQHF	TGTGCCAGCAGCCGGGTCGATCAGCCCCAGCATTTT
TRBJ1-6	TRBD1	TRBV9	.	CASSQGTANNSPLHF	TGTGCCAGCAGCCAAGGGACAGCTAATAATTCACCCCTCCACTTT
TRBJ1-4	.	TRBV15	many	CATSGGGDNEKLFF	TGTGCCACCAGCGGAGGGGGGGATAATGAAAAACTGTTTTTT
TRBJ1-5	.	TRBV24-1	.	CASRLRYSNQPQHF	TGTGCCAGCAGACTGCGGTATAGCAATCAGCCCCAGCATTTT
TRBJ1-3	.	TRBV12-3/TRBV12-4	.	CASSQDSTSGNTIYF	TGTGCCAGCAGTCAGGACAGCACCTCTGGAAACACCATATATTTT
TRBJ2-2	TRBD1	TRBV29-1	many	CSAGQGVGGELFF	TGCAGCGCCGGACAGGGTGTCGGCGGGGAGCTGTTTTTT
TRBJ1-2	.	TRBV29-1	.	CSVGDGENYGYTF	TGCAGCGTTGGTGACGGGGAAAACTATGGCTACACCTTC
TRBJ1-2	TRBD1	TRBV20-1	many	CSARQGNGYTF	TGCAGTGCCAGACAGGGCAATGGCTACACCTTC
TRBJ1-2	.	TRBV10-3	.	CAISSRGGYTF	TGTGCCATCAGTTCGCGGGGTGGCTACACCTTC
TRBJ1-2	.	TRBV11-1	.	CASSLDQTANYGYAF	TGTGCCAGCAGCTTGGACCAGACGGCTAACTATGGTTACGCCTTC
TRBJ1-1	.	TRBV6-2/TRBV6-3	.	CASTLGTSEAFF	TGTGCCAGCACCCTTGGGACCTCTGAAGCTTTCTTT
TRBJ1-1	.	TRBV20-1	.	CSARVSRGEAFF	TGCAGTGCTAGAGTCTCCCGGGGTGAAGCTTTCTTT
TRBJ1-2	.	TRBV11-2	.	CASSPLAVGISDGYTF	TGTGCCAGCTCACCATTGGCCGTAGGGATTTCGGATGGCTACACCTTC
TRBJ2-7	.	TRBV15	.	CATSSNPAGTYEQYF	TGTGCCACCAGCAGTAACCCAGCAGGAACCTACGAGCAGTACTTC
TRBJ2-5	TRBD2	TRBV10-3	.	CATSGDETQYF	TGTGCCACTAGCGGGGATGAGACCCAGTACTTC
TRBJ2-7	.	TRBV20-1	.	CSATANSPYEQYF	TGCAGTGCTACCGCGAACAGCCCCTACGAGCAGTACTTC